The sequence of this TCR beta chain was determined in a study of T cell responses to AZD1222 COVID-19 vaccine. Study-wide points: Regions 160-218 and 743-854 dominated among vaccine-associated CD4 TCRs spanning spike. Among AZD1222 vaccinees, only 6 or 7 were seropositive at baseline. Vaccination with two AZD1222 doses was followed by a rise in Spike-specific TCR breadth and depth.

Sequencing was performed with immunoSEQ multiplex PCR; in TCRdb, only in-frame clones are kept and a portion is missing. Altogether about 120,000 clones are present, 80% to 95% being singletons, with the ten largest covering 14%. On this clone itself: Its antigen remains unidentified.

The germline CDR1 and CDR2 sequences are MNHEY and SVGEGT. Trimming removed 6 bases at V and 2 bases at J, with 10 bases between. CDR3 length: 13 residues. The rearrangement uses TRBV6-2 or TRBV6-3 and TRBJ1-1; D is unclear. This receptor was identified in an adult in good health. Specimen: peripheral blood, collected on day 0 of AZD1222 vaccination. The DNA of the CDR3 is TGTGCCAGCAGCAGCATCTTTAACACTGAAGCTTTCTTT. Translated, it gives CASSSIFNTEAFF.